A selection of T cell receptor beta chains follows, all from one sample in a study of response to subunit inactivated influenza vaccine. One entry per CDR3 protein, called by TCRdb with MiXCR from the RT-PCR reads. Found here are hundreds of thousands of distinct CDR3 sequences, 12% to 15% of them singletons; the top ten hold approximately 7.6%. The source was PBMCs from blood, collected less than 15 days before vaccination. These receptors all come from a man aged 50-59 years who received an inactivated influenza vaccine. Both conserved end residues are part of each CDR3. A D gene is named only where the DNA matches it firmly. The size of a clone is reported for some rows only, either as once, few or many, or as a class for expanded clones.

>.|TRBV6-2/TRBV6-3|TRBJ1-1|.
CASSYLGENTEAFF
TGTGCCAGCAGTTACCTGGGTGAGAACACTGAAGCTTTCTTT
>few|TRBV5-1|TRBJ1-1|.
CASSFGGPTEAFF
TGCGCCAGCAGCTTTGGGGGGCCCACTGAAGCTTTCTTT
>many|TRBV12-3/TRBV12-4|TRBJ1-2|.
CASSPRRQRVGRAANYGYTF
TGTGCCAGCAGTCCCCGCCGACAAAGGGTCGGCAGGGCGGCGAACTATGGCTACACCTTC
>.|TRBV20-1|TRBJ2-2|TRBD2
CCARGTSGKGYTGELFF
TGCTGTGCTAGAGGGACTAGCGGGAAGGGGTACACCGGGGAGCTGTTTTTT
>few|TRBV7-2|TRBJ1-5|.
CASSLGMGQPQHF
TGTGCCAGCAGCTTAGGTATGGGTCAGCCCCAGCATTTT
>.|TRBV2|TRBJ2-3|.
CASSEWGGPKYTDTQYF
TGTGCCAGCAGTGAATGGGGAGGCCCTAAATACACAGATACGCAGTATTTT
>.|TRBV6-4|TRBJ2-5|.
CASSAGGGETQYF
TGTGCCAGCAGTGCCGGGGGTGGAGAGACCCAGTACTTC
>many|TRBV7-8|TRBJ2-6|.
CASSLARLTRRSGANVLTF
TGTGCCAGCAGCTTAGCCCGACTCACGAGACGCTCTGGGGCCAACGTCCTGACTTTC
>few|TRBV5-1|TRBJ1-1|.
CASSLGGALRFMNTEAFF
TGCGCCAGCAGCTTGGGGGGGGCCCTTAGGTTCATGAACACTGAAGCTTTCTTT
>many|TRBV7-2|TRBJ1-5|.
CASSLERGQPQHF
TGTGCCAGCAGCTTAGAACGAGGTCAGCCCCAGCATTTT
>once|TRBV29-1|TRBJ2-1|.
CSVEGQGPAEQFF
TGCAGCGTTGAGGGCCAGGGTCCAGCTGAGCAGTTCTTC
>.|TRBV4-3|TRBJ2-3|.
CASSQDGQRGTQYF
TGCGCCAGCAGCCAAGATGGACAGCGTGGTACGCAGTATTTT
>.|TRBV6-2/TRBV6-3|TRBJ2-5|TRBD2
CASRLAGAGETQYF
TGTGCCAGCAGATTAGCGGGAGCAGGAGAGACCCAGTACTTC
>few|TRBV20-1|TRBJ2-4|.
CSATQTGTRGKNIQYF
TGCAGTGCTACCCAAACAGGGACCCGGGGCAAAAACATTCAGTACTTC
>.|TRBV6-5|TRBJ2-7|.
CASSYSKGINYEQYF
TGTGCCAGCAGTTACTCGAAGGGAATTAACTACGAGCAGTACTTC
>few|TRBV3-1|TRBJ2-2|.
CASSQSVTGELFF
TGTGCCAGCAGCCAAAGCGTCACCGGGGAGCTGTTTTTT
>many|TRBV7-2|TRBJ2-1|TRBD1
CASSLVGGAYNEQFF
TGTGCCAGCAGCTTAGTAGGGGGCGCCTACAATGAGCAGTTCTTC
>.|TRBV7-9|TRBJ1-2|.
CASSPVLPQGYTF
TGTGCCAGCAGCCCGGTTCTGCCGCAGGGCTACACCTTC